This T cell receptor beta chain was identified during a study of T-cell reconstitution after alpha-beta-depleted transplantation in children. Overall study results and limits: Reports say that about two months after transplant, the alpha-beta T cells came out of several hundred graft clones that had expanded. One year post-transplant, T-cell counts and diversity were largely derived from T cells produced anew.

This sample's TCRbeta library carried unique molecular identifier barcodes. TCRdb redid the calling of the PCR reads with MiXCR, one entry per CDR3 protein. The table records fewer than 1 million distinct CDR3 sequences, around 15% of them present only once. This clonotype was counted between two and nine times. The antigen remains undetermined. This CDR3 is 15 amino acids long. Germline-derived CDR1 and CDR2 are MNHEY and SMNVEV (reference sequence). The ends lost 5 bases at V and 4 bases at J; junction bases unmatched: 9. The chain has TRBV27 and TRBJ2-3; 7 bases match TRBD1. The sample here was PBMCs, mostly from graft donor cells, taken 360 days after TCRalphabeta/CD19-depleted stem cell transplant. The sequence was obtained from a male patient younger than 18 who had a stem cell transplant for acute lymphoblastic leukemia, so the T cells may come from the graft donor. CDR3 in amino acids: CASSPNDRVSDTQYF. The CDR3 DNA is TGTGCCAGCAGTCCTAACGACAGGGTGTCAGATACGCAGTATTTT.